The 21 T cell receptor beta chains below all came from one sample that was sequenced in a study of blood T cell repertoires in COVID-19. Here immunoSEQ multiplex PCR was the method, and the copy in TCRdb shows in-frame clones only, minus some. The repertoire includes 94,000 or so clones, 70% to 85% of them detected once, and 25% sits in the top ten. The sequenced sample was peripheral blood. The receptors shown here come from a man aged 55 to 69 with acute or convalescent COVID-19.

The chain combines TRBV7-6 with TRBJ2-1; no firm D call. The germline gives CDR1 SGHVS, CDR2 FNYEAQ. V lost 1 base and J lost 1, with 8 bases in between. The CDR3 covers 15 residues. The CDR3, as DNA: TGTGCCAGCAGCTTAGGGTCCGGTTCCTACAATGAGCAGTTCTTC. Translating gives CASSLGSGSYNEQFF. Full variable domain (remainder filled in from reference TRBV7-6 and TRBJ2-1): GAGVSQSPRYKVTKRGQDVALRCDPISGHVSLYWYRQALGQGPEFLTYFNYEAQQDKSGLPNDRFSAERPEGSISTLTIQRTEQRDSAMYRCASSLGSGSYNEQFFGPGTRLTVL.

This sequence joins TRBV5-6 and TRBJ1-2; 10 bases map to TRBD1. The V gene's germline CDR1 is SGHDT and CDR2 YYEEEE. J lost 4 bases, V lost 3 bases, and 6 bases had no gene match. The CDR3 has 15 amino acids. The CDR3 DNA reads as TGTGCCAGCAGCTACGGACAGGGGGAGGGCTATGGCTACACCTTC. This sequence encodes CASSYGQGEGYGYTF.

V usage is TRBV20-1 and J usage is TRBJ2-1; unclear D gene. The CDR3 runs to 11 residues. The germline V gene has CDR1 DFQATT and CDR2 SNEGSKA (reference sequence). Trimming shortened V by 3 bases and J by 8 bases, and 8 bases separated the two germline ends. The CDR3 is CSASRLYEQFF. In nucleotides, the CDR3 is TGCAGTGCTAGCAGGCTGTATGAGCAGTTCTTC.

In this sample, this clone turned up once. V usage is TRBV27 and J usage is TRBJ2-2, with TRBD2 matching over 12 bases. In germline, CDR1 is MNHEY, CDR2 SMNVEV (reference sequence). V was clipped by 4 bases and J by 7 bases; unmatched bases: 13. CDR3 length equals 18 residues. The CDR3: CASSSSVLAGGLVGELFF. As DNA, the CDR3 is TGTGCCAGCAGTTCCTCCGTCCTAGCGGGGGGGCTTGTCGGGGAGCTGTTTTTT.

The chain employs TRBV5-6 and TRBJ2-3; the D gene is possibly TRBD1 (6 bases). Germline CDR1 SGHDT, CDR2 YYEEEE. Trimming removed 0 bases from V and 3 bases from J, with 14 bases in between. There are 16 residues in the CDR3. The CDR3 coding sequence is TGTGCCAGCAGCTTGGCTCGGGACATTGGGACAGATACGCAGTATTTT. This sequence encodes CASSLARDIGTDTQYF.

This rearrangement joins TRBV4-3 to TRBJ2-3, with TRBD2 as a possible D gene (6 bases). From germline, CDR1 is LGHNA and CDR2 YSLEER. The CDR3 has 15 residues. Deletions cut 2 bases from V and 0 bases from J, with 9 bases between. The CDR3 coding sequence is TGCGCCAGCAGCCAAACGGGACTTAGCACAGATACGCAGTATTTT. This codes for CASSQTGLSTDTQYF.

The chain links TRBV7-9 to TRBJ1-5; D is unclear. The germline V and J ends were trimmed by 2 bases and 8 bases, with 7 bases remaining between them. This CDR3 region has 12 residues. Germline V lookup: CDR1 SEHNR, CDR2 FQNEAQ (reference sequence). The CDR3 region is CASSLKSEPQHF. CDR3 DNA sequence: TGTGCCAGCAGCTTAAAATCCGAGCCCCAGCATTTT.

V is TRBV2 and J is TRBJ2-1; 8 nucleotides match TRBD2. There are 15 residues in the CDR3. Germline lookup yields CDR1 SNHLY and CDR2 FYNNEI. With 4 bases clipped from V and 6 bases from J, the junction kept 8 bases outside the gene matches. CDR3 protein: CASSVERGGSNEQFF. CDR3 DNA: TGTGCCAGCAGTGTGGAACGGGGGGGCTCCAATGAGCAGTTCTTC.

Comments on this clone: The same CDR3 also results from other DNA sequences found in this sample. The rearrangement joins TRBV7-2 to TRBJ1-5, with TRBD1 matching 9 bases. Germline lookup yields CDR1 SGHTA and CDR2 FQGNSA. This CDR3 has 15 residues. Trimming removed 5 bases from V and 0 bases from J; junction bases left unmatched: 2. CDR3 DNA: TGTGCCAGCAGCCTGGGACAGGGTAGCAATCAGCCCCAGCATTTT. This translates into CASSLGQGSNQPQHF.

This chain uses TRBV20-1 with TRBJ1-1, with D maybe TRBD1 (5 bases). The length of the CDR3 is 11 residues. Germline V gene data show CDR1 as DFQATT and CDR2 as SNEGSKA (reference sequence). With 5 bases removed from V and 11 bases from J, the gap between germline ends came to 15 bases. The CDR3 nucleotides read TGCAGTGCTCCCACCCGGGACTCCGCTTTCTTT. Translating it yields CSAPTRDSAFF.

The rearrangement uses TRBV28 and TRBJ1-3; the D is unclear. The germline CDR1 and CDR2 sequences are MDHEN and SYDVKM. The CDR3 has 15 residues. The V end lost 5 bases, the J end lost 0 bases, and 11 bases lay between the germline ends. CDR3 protein: CASSTYRFSGNTIYF. The CDR3 nucleotides are TGTGCCAGCAGTACGTACAGATTCTCTGGAAACACCATATATTTT.

The V and J genes are TRBV4-2 and TRBJ1-3; D ambiguous. The CDR3 totals 13 residues. V was trimmed by 4 bases and J by 4 bases, leaving 8 bases between them. Per germline, CDR1 LGHNA and CDR2 YNFKEQ. The CDR3 loop reads CASSREMGNTIYF. The CDR3 DNA is TGTGCCAGCAGCCGGGAGATGGGAAACACCATATATTTT.

This clone was found once. J is TRBJ1-2 and V is TRBV5-1, with D unresolved. The CDR3 length is 12 residues. Germline V gene sequence: CDR1 SGHRS, CDR2 YFSETQ. V was shortened by 0 bases and J by 4 bases, with 4 bases between the two germline ends. DNA for the CDR3: TGCGCCAGCAGCTTGGACTCCTATGGCTACACCTTC. The encoded protein is CASSLDSYGYTF.

The chain carries TRBV6-1 and TRBJ1-1, with 8 bases lining up with TRBD1. Germline CDR1 and CDR2: MNHNS and SASEGT. Trimming took 3 bases from V and 5 from J; bases not matched to a gene: 8. The CDR3 spans 15 residues. The DNA for the CDR3 is TGTGCCAGCAGTGACCGACAGGGGAGGAGGACTGAAGCTTTCTTT. Its translation: CASSDRQGRRTEAFF.

This sequence joins TRBV6-5 and TRBJ1-1, with D hard to call. The CDR3 sequence is 12 residues long. Germline CDR1 is MNHEY and CDR2 is SVGAGI. V lost 8 bases, J lost 0 bases, and 7 bases lay in between. As DNA, the CDR3 is TGTGCCAGCTTAACGGTGAACACTGAAGCTTTCTTT. Its protein is CASLTVNTEAFF.

V usage is TRBV4-2 and J usage is TRBJ2-2; TRBD2 matches 15 bases. The V and J ends lost 3 bases and 6 bases, in that order; junction bases with no gene match: 11. The CDR3 has 19 amino acids. Germline V gene sequence: CDR1 LGHNA, CDR2 YNFKEQ. This CDR3 is CASSHTGLAGGTNAGELFF. Written as DNA, the CDR3 is TGTGCCAGCAGCCACACCGGACTAGCGGGGGGGACCAATGCCGGGGAGCTGTTTTTT.

In DNA form, the CDR3 reads TGTGCCAGCAGCTTAGCCACGGGAGAGACCCAGTACTTC. It translates to CASSLATGETQYF. The gene calls are TRBV7-8 and TRBJ2-5, with unresolved D. The CDR3 spans 13 residues. Trimming removed 0 bases from V and 4 bases from J, with 6 bases in between. Germline lookup yields CDR1 SGHVS and CDR2 FQNEAQ. The whole variable domain, remainder taken from reference TRBV7-8 and TRBJ2-5, is GAGVSQSPRYKVAKRGQDVALRCDPISGHVSLFWYQQALGQGPEFLTYFQNEAQLDKSGLPSDRFFAERPEGSVSTLKIQRTQQEDSAVYLCASSLATGETQYFGPGTRLLVL.

V usage is TRBV9 and J usage is TRBJ2-2, with 8 positions matching TRBD1. Germline assignment: CDR1 SGDLS and CDR2 YYNGEE. The CDR3 runs 15 residues. After removal of 4 bases from V and 5 bases from J, the junction contained 7 bases not matched to a gene. CDR3 sequence: CASSSTTGDTGELFF. CDR3 DNA: TGTGCCAGCAGCTCTACGACAGGGGATACCGGGGAGCTGTTTTTT.

The chain is built from TRBV28 and TRBJ1-1; 8 bases match TRBD1. Germline CDR1 is MDHEN and CDR2 is SYDVKM. This CDR3 spans 14 amino acids. The V segment lost 4 bases and the J segment 7 bases; nucleotides outside the gene matches: 8. This chain's CDR3 is CASSSGGSSLEAFF. DNA for the CDR3: TGTGCCAGCAGTTCAGGGGGCTCGTCCCTTGAAGCTTTCTTT.

This chain joins TRBV28 and TRBJ1-3, with D possibly matching TRBD1 (5 bases). Germline loops: CDR1 MDHEN, CDR2 SYDVKM. This CDR3 has 19 amino acids. V lost 6 bases to trimming and J lost 0 bases, with 24 bases between them. The CDR3 DNA sequence: TGTGCCAGCAGAATAAACCTCAGGGTATGGGACTCCTCTGGAAACACCATATATTTT. Its protein is CASRINLRVWDSSGNTIYF.

V gene TRBV6-1 combines with J gene TRBJ1-4; D is unresolved. CDR3 length equals 15 residues. Trimming took 3 bases from V and 4 from J, leaving 12 bases between them. CDR1 is MNHNS, CDR2 SASEGT, per germline. CDR3 in DNA: TGTGCCAGCAGTGACCCAGCCAGGCTTAATGAAAAACTGTTTTTT. Translation gives CASSDPARLNEKLFF.